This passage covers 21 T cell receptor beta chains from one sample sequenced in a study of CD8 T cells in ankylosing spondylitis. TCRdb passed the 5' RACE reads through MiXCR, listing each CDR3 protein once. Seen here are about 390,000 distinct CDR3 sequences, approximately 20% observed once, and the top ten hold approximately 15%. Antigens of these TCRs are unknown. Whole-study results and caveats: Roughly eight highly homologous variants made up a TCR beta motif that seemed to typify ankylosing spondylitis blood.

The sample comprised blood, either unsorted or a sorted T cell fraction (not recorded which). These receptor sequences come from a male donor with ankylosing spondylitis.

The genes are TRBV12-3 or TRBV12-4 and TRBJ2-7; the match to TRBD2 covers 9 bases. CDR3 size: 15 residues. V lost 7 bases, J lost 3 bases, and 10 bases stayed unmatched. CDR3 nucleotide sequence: TGTGCCAGCACCCCCAGCGGGAGGCCTTACTACGAGCAGTACTTC. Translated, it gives CASTPSGRPYYEQYF.

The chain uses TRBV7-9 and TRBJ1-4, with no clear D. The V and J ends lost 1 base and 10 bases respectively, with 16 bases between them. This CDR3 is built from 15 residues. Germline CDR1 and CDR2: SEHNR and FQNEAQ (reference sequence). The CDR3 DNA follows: TGTGCCAGCAGCTTAGAAGGAGACCTAGCGGGAAAACTGTTTTTT. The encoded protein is CASSLEGDLAGKLFF. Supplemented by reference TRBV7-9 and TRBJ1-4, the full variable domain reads DTGVSQNPRHKITKRGQNVTFRCDPISEHNRLYWYRQTLGQGPEFLTYFQNEAQLEKSRLLSDRFSAERPKGSFSTLEIQRTEQGDSAMYLCASSLEGDLAGKLFFGSGTQLSVL.

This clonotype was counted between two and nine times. The CDR3 sequence: CASSPPNGLALNEQFF. Written as DNA, the CDR3 is TGTGCCAGCTCACCGCCGAATGGGCTAGCTCTCAATGAGCAGTTCTTC. The V gene is TRBV18, the J gene TRBJ2-1; D perhaps matches TRBD2 (5 bases). Germline CDR1 KGHSH, CDR2 LQKENI. Trimming pared 3 bases from V and 6 bases from J, leaving 18 bases between. This CDR3 has 16 amino acids.

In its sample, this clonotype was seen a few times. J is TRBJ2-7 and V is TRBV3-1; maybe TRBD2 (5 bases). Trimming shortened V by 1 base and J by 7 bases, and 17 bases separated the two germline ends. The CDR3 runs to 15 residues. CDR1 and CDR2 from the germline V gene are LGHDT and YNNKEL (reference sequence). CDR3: CASSQVRTTTGEQYF. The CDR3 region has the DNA TGTGCCAGCAGCCAAGTCAGAACCACTACGGGGGAGCAGTACTTC.

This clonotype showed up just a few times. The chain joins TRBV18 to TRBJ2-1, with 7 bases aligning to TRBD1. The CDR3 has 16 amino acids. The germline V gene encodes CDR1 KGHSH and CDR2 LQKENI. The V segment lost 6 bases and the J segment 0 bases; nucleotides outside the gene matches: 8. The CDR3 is CASSESTGSSYNEQFF. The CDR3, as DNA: TGTGCCAGCTCGGAATCGACAGGGAGCTCCTACAATGAGCAGTTCTTC.

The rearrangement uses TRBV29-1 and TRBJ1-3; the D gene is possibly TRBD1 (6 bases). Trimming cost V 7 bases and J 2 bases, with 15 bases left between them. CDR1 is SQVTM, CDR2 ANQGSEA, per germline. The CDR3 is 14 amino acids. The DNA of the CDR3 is TGCAGCGCCCTTGGTCGGACAGCTGGAAACACCATATATTTT. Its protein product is CSALGRTAGNTIYF. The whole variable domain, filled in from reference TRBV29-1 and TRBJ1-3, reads SAVISQKPSRDICQRGTSLTIQCQVDSQVTMMFWYRQQPGQSLTLIATANQGSEATYESGFVIDKFPISRPNLTFSTLTVSNMSPEDSSIYLCSALGRTAGNTIYFGEGSWLTVV.

The CDR3 nucleotides read TGTGCCAGCTCAGGACAGGGGAGTGGGAACTATGGCTACACCTTC. Amino acid sequence: CASSGQGSGNYGYTF. The chain uses TRBV18 and TRBJ1-2, with 9 bases that match TRBD1. J was trimmed by 2 bases and V by 5 bases; bases with no gene match: 6. The CDR3 sequence is 15 residues long. Germline V CDR1 and CDR2: KGHSH, LQKENI.

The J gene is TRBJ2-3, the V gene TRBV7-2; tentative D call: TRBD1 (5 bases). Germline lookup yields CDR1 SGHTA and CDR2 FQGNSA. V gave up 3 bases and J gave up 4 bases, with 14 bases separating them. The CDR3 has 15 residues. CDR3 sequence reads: CASSFSSTGADTQYF. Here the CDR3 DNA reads TGTGCCAGCAGCTTCTCCTCCACAGGCGCAGATACGCAGTATTTT.

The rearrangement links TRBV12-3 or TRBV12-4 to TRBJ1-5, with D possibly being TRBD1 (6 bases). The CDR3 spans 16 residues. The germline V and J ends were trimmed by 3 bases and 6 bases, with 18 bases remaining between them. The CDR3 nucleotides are TGTGCCAGCAGTTTGGCCCCGGGGGGCTTAGGTCAGCCCCAGCATTTT. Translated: CASSLAPGGLGQPQHF.

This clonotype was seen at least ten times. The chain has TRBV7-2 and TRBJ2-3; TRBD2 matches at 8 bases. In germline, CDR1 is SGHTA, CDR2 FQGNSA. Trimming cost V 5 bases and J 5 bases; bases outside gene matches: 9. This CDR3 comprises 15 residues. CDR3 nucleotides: TGTGCCAGCAGCCCACCGGGACTAGAAGGAGATACGCAGTATTTT. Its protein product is CASSPPGLEGDTQYF.

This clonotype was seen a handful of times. The CDR3 nucleotides read TGCAGCGTTGTTCACAGGGACGGCCAGCCCCAGCATTTT. It specifies CSVVHRDGQPQHF. The V gene is TRBV29-1, the J gene TRBJ1-5, with TRBD1 as a possible D gene (6 bases). The germline gives CDR1 SQVTM, CDR2 ANQGSEA. The V gene lost 4 bases and the J gene lost 7 bases, with 14 bases spanning the gap. This CDR3 contains 13 residues.

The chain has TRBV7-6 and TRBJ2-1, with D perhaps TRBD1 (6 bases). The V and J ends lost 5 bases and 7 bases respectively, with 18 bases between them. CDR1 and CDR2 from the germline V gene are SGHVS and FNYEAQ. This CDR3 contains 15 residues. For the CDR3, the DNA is TGTGCCAGCAGCCCAGGGGCTAGGAGTAGGAATGAGCAGTTCTTC. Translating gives CASSPGARSRNEQFF.

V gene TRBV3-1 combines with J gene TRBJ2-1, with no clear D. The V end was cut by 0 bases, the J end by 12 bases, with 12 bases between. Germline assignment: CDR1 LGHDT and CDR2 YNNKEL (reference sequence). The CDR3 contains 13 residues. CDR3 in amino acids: CASSQDRPASQFF. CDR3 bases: TGTGCCAGCAGCCAAGATCGACCCGCTTCGCAGTTCTTC.

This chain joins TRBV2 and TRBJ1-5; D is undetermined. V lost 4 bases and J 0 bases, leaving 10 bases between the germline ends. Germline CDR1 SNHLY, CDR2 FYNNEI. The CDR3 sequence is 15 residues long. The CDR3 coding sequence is TGTGCCAGCAGTGGACTCCTTTATAGCAATCAGCCCCAGCATTTT. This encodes CASSGLLYSNQPQHF.

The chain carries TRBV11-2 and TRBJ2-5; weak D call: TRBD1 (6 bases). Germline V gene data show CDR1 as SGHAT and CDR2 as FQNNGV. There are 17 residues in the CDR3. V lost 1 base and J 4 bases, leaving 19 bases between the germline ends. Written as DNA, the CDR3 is TGTGCCAGCAGCTTAGTCTTCACAGGGTTAAACGCAGAGACCCAGTACTTC. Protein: CASSLVFTGLNAETQYF.

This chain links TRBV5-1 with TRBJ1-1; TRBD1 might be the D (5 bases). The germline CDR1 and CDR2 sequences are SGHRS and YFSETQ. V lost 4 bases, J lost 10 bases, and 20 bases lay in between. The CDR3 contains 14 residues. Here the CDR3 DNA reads TGCGCCAGCAGCGACAGCCCCCGGGGGTTTGGAGCTTTCTTT. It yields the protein CASSDSPRGFGAFF.

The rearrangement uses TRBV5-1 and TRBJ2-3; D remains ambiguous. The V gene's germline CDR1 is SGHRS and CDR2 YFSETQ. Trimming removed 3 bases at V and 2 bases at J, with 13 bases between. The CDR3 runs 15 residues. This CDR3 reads CASSSIGLPTDTQYF. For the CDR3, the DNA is TGCGCCAGCAGCTCCATCGGGTTACCCACAGATACGCAGTATTTT.

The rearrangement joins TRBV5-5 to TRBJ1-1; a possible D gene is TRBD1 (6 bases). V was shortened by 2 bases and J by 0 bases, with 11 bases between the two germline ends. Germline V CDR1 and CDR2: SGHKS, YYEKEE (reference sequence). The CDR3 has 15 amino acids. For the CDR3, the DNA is TGTGCCAGCAGCTTAAGGGGGACGATGAACACTGAAGCTTTCTTT. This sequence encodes CASSLRGTMNTEAFF.

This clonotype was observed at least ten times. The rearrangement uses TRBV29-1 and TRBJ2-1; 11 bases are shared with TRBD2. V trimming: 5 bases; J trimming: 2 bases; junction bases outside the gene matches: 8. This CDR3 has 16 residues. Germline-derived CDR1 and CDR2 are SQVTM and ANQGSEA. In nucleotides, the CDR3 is TGCAGCGTTTCTGGGGGGACTAGCGGAACCTACAATGAGCAGTTCTTC. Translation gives CSVSGGTSGTYNEQFF.

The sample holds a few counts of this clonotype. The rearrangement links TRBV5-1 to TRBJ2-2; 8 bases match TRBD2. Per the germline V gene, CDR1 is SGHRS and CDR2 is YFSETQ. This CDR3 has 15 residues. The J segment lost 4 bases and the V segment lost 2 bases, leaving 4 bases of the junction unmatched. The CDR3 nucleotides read TGCGCCAGCAGCTTAGGCGGGAGGAGCACCGGGGAGCTGTTTTTT. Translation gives CASSLGGRSTGELFF. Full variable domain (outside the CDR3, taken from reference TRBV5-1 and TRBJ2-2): KAGVTQTPRYLIKTRGQQVTLSCSPISGHRSVSWYQQTPGQGLQFLFEYFSETQRNKGNFPGRFSGRQFSNSRSEMNVSTLELGDSALYLCASSLGGRSTGELFFGEGSRLTVL.

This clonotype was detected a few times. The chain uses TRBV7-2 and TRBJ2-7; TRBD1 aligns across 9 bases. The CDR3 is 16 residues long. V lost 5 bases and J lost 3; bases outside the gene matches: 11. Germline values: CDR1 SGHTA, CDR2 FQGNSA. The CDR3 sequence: CASSPFSGTGIYEQYF. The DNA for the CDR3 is TGTGCCAGCAGCCCTTTCTCGGGGACAGGGATCTACGAGCAGTACTTC.